This T cell receptor beta chain derives from a study of control samples from healthy donors and cancer patients. The V end lost 2 bases, the J end lost 8 bases, and 9 bases lay between the germline ends. Germline V CDR1 and CDR2: MNHEY, SMNVEV (reference sequence). The CDR3 runs to 12 residues. On this clone itself: The sample has other DNA sequences that encode this CDR3 too.

The assay was immunoSEQ multiplex PCR, and TCRdb's table has in-frame clones only and misses some. The table records approximately 150,000 clones, more than 85% of them present only once. This chain connects TRBV27 to TRBJ1-1; D perhaps matches TRBD1 (5 bases). The origin of this receptor is a woman between 40 and 50 years old in good health. Sequenced sample: blood. The CDR3 DNA follows: TGTGCCAGCAGTTTACTCCAGGGAGAAGCTTTCTTT. Its translation: CASSLLQGEAFF.